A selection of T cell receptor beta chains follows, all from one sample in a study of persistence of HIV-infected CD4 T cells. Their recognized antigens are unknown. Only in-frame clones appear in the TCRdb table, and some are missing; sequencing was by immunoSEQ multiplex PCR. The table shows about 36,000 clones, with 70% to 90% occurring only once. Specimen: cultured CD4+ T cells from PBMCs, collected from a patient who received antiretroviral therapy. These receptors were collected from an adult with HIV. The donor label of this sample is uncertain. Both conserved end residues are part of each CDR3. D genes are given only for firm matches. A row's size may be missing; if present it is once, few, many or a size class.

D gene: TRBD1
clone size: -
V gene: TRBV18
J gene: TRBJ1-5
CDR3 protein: CASSPGTGGLYQPQHF
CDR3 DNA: TGTGCCAGCTCACCCGGGACAGGGGGACTCTATCAGCCCCAGCATTTT

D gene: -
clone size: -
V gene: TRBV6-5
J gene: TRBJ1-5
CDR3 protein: CASVAARNQPQHF
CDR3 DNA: TGTGCCAGCGTGGCGGCTCGCAATCAGCCCCAGCATTTT

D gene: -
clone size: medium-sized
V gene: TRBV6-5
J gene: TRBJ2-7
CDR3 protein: CASTRGPDYEQYF
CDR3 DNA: TGTGCCAGCACCCGGGGACCGGACTACGAGCAGTACTTC

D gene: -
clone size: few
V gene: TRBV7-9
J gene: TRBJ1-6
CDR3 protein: CAGSPRGGSDSLHF
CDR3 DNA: TGTGCCGGCTCACCCCGGGGGGGCTCAGATAGCCTCCACTTT

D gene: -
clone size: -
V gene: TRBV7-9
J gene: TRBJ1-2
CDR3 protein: CASSPSTVLSGYTF
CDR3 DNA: TGTGCCAGCAGCCCGTCGACCGTGCTATCTGGCTACACCTTC

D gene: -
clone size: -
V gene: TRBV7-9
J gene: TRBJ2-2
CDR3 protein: CASSLASNTGELFF
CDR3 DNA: TGTGCCAGCAGCTTAGCATCGAACACCGGGGAGCTGTTTTTT

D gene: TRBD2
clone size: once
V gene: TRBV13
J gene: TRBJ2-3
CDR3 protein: CASSGTSGLSTDTQYF
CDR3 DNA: TGTGCCAGCAGTGGGACTAGCGGGCTTAGCACAGATACGCAGTATTTT

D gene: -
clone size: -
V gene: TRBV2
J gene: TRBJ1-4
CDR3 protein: CASSVSLGNEKLFF
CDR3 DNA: TGTGCCAGCAGTGTGAGTTTAGGGAATGAAAAACTGTTTTTT

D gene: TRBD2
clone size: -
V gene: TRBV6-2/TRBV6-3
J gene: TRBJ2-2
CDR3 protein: CASSKLAGGNTGELFF
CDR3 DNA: TGTGCCAGCAGTAAATTAGCGGGGGGCAACACCGGGGAGCTGTTTTTT

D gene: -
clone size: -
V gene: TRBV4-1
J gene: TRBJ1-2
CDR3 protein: CASSQGGGRGNYGYTF
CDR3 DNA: TGCGCCAGCAGCCAGGGCGGCGGTCGGGGTAACTATGGCTACACCTTC

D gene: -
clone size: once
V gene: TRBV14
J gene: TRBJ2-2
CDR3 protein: CASSDGIGELFF
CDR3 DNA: TGTGCCAGCAGCGACGGAATTGGGGAGCTGTTTTTT

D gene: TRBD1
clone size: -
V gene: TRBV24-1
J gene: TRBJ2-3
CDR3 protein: CATTGQVGGTQYF
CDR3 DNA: TGTGCCACGACCGGACAGGTAGGGGGTACGCAGTATTTT

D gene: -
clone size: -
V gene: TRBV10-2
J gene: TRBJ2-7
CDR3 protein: CASRGDSYEQYF
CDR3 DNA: TGCGCCAGCAGGGGAGACAGCTACGAGCAGTACTTC

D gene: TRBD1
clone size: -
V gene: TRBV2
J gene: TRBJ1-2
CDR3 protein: CASGQYRGDGYTF
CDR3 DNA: TGTGCCAGCGGACAATACAGGGGAGATGGCTACACCTTC

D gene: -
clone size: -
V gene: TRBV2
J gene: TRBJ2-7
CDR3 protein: CASRRFSHEQYF
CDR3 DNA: TGTGCCAGCAGGCGTTTCAGTCACGAGCAGTACTTC

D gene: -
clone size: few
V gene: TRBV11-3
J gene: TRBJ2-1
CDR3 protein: CASSLDARGEQFF
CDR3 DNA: TGTGCCAGCAGCTTAGACGCACGGGGGGAGCAGTTCTTC

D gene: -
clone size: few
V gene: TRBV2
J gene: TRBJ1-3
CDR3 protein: CASSVGVRSGNTIYF
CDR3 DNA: TGTGCCAGCAGTGTTGGGGTCCGCTCTGGAAACACCATATATTTT

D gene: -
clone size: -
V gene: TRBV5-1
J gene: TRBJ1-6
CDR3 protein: CASSLQGRSDNSPLHF
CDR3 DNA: TGCGCCAGCAGCTTGCAGGGGCGCTCTGATAATTCACCCCTCCACTTT

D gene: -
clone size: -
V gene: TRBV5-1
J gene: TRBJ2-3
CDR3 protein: CASSFRGGGSTDTQYF
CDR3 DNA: TGCGCCAGCAGCTTCAGGGGCGGGGGTAGCACAGATACGCAGTATTTT

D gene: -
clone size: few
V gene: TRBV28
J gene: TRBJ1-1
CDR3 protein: CASSFLRWRAFF
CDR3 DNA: TGTGCCAGCAGTTTCTTGCGCTGGCGGGCTTTCTTT

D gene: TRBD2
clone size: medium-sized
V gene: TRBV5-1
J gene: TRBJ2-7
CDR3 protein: CASSLEASGGFYEQYF
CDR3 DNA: TGCGCCAGCAGCTTGGAGGCTAGCGGGGGGTTCTACGAGCAGTACTTC

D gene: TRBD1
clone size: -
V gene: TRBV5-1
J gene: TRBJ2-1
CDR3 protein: CASSHPDRDNNEQFF
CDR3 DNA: TGCGCCAGCAGCCACCCGGACAGGGATAACAATGAGCAGTTCTTC

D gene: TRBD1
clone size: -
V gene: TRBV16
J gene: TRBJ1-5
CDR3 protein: CASSLDRDQPQHF
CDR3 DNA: TGTGCCAGCAGCCTGGACAGGGATCAGCCCCAGCATTTT

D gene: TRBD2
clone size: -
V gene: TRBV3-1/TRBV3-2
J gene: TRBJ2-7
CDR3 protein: CASSLSRRGEEQYF
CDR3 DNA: TGTGCCAGCAGCCTCTCCCGCCGGGGGGAGGAGCAGTACTTC

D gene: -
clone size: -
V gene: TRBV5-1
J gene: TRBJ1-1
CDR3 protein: CASSRAGSNTEAFF
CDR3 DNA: TGCGCCAGCAGCCGGGCGGGGTCGAACACTGAAGCTTTCTTT

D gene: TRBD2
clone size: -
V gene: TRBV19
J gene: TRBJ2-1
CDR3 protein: CASSPGTSGGGKTYNEQFF
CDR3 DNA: TGTGCCAGTAGTCCCGGGACTAGCGGAGGGGGGAAAACGTACAATGAGCAGTTCTTC

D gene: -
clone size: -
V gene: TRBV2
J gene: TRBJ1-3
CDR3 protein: CASSEGPSGNTIYF
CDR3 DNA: TGTGCCAGCAGCGAGGGTCCCTCTGGAAACACCATATATTTT

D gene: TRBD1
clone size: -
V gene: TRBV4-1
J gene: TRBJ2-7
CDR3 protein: CASSQEGQGAYEQYF
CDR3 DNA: TGCGCCAGCAGCCAAGAGGGACAGGGGGCCTACGAGCAGTACTTC

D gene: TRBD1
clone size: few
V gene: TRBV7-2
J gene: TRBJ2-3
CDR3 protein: CASSRQGADTQYF
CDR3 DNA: TGTGCCAGCAGTAGACAGGGGGCAGATACGCAGTATTTT

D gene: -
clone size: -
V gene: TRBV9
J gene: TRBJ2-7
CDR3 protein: CASSVGGIPYEQYF
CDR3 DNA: TGTGCCAGCAGCGTAGGGGGGATTCCCTACGAGCAGTACTTC

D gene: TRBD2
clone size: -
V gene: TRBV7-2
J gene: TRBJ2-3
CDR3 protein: CASSSGLAGERTDTQYF
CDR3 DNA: TGTGCCAGCAGCTCGGGACTAGCGGGGGAGCGAACAGATACGCAGTATTTT

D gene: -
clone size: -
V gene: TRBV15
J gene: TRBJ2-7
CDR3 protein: CATSRDSGTYEQYF
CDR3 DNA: TGTGCCACCAGCAGAGATAGCGGAACCTACGAGCAGTACTTC

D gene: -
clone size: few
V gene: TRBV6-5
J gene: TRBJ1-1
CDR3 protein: CASTPRRGNTEAFF
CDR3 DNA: TGTGCCAGCACTCCCCGCAGGGGGAACACTGAAGCTTTCTTT

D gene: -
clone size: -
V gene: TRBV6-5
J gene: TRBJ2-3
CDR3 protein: CASYKAGTDTQYF
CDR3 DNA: TGTGCCAGCTATAAGGCCGGCACAGATACGCAGTATTTT

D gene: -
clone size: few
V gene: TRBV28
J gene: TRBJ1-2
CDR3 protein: CASSFKPRNGYTF
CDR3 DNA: TGTGCCAGCAGTTTCAAACCAAGGAATGGCTACACCTTC

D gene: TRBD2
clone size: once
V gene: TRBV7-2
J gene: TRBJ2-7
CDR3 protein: CASSLDILAGMGGEQYF
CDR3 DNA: TGTGCCAGCAGCTTAGACATCCTAGCGGGTATGGGGGGGGAGCAGTACTTC

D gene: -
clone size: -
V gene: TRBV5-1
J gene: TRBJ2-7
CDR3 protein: CASSPDGDVGEQYF
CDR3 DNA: TGCGCCAGCAGTCCGGACGGGGACGTTGGCGAGCAGTACTTC

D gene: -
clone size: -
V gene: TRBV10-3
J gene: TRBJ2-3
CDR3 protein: CAISDKTRSTDTQYF
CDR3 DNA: TGTGCCATCAGCGATAAGACTAGAAGCACAGATACGCAGTATTTT

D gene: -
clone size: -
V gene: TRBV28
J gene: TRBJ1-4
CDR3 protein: CASSLGSSGREKLFF
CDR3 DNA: TGTGCCAGCAGTTTAGGATCGTCAGGCCGGGAAAAACTGTTTTTT

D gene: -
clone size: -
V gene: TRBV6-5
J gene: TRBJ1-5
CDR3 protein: CASSDAGRSNQPQHF
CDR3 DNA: TGTGCCAGCAGCGACGCAGGGAGGAGCAATCAGCCCCAGCATTTT

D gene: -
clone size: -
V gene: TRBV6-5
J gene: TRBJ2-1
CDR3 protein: CASTQGPSSYNEQFF
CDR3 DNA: TGTGCCAGCACCCAAGGACCCAGCTCCTACAATGAGCAGTTCTTC

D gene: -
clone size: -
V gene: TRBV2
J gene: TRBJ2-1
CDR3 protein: CATSVTAYNEQFF
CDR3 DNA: TGTGCCACAAGCGTGACAGCTTACAATGAGCAGTTCTTC